This T cell receptor (beta chain) derives from a study of T cells in Graves' hyperthyroidism and ophthalmopathy. Clinical symptoms, serum thyroxine and TRAb, thyroid ultrasound and orbital computed tomography were used for the diagnoses. Researchers amplified the TCR beta CDR3 regions from RNA transcripts. RT-PCR in the first round (using the HTBI primer set) targeted the TCR CDR3. TCRdb reanalysed the multiplex PCR reads using MiXCR and keeps one entry per CDR3 protein. The sample contains under 450,000 distinct CDR3 sequences, approximately 13% of which appear only once. V was shortened by 1 base and J by 0 bases, with 3 bases between the two germline ends. Germline V gene data show CDR1 as SQVTM and CDR2 as ANQGSEA. CDR3 length: 12 amino acids. This clonotype has a count of ten or more.

This chain uses TRBV29-1 with TRBJ1-1; no definite D call. This TCR came from a man aged 30 to 39 with Graves' hyperthyroidism that later progressed to Graves' ophthalmopathy. The sequenced sample was blood. The CDR3 DNA reads as TGCAGCGTTGAAGCTTTGAACACTGAAGCTTTCTTT. Translation: CSVEALNTEAFF.